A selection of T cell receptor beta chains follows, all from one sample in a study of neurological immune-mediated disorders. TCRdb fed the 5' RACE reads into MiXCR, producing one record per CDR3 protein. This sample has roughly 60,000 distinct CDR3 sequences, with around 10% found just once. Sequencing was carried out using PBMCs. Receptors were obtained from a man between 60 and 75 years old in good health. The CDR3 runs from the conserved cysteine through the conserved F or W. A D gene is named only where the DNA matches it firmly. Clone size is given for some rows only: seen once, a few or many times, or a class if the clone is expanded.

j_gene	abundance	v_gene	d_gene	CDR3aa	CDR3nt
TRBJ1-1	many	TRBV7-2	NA	CASSLSRDTEAFF	TGTGCCAGCAGCTTATCAAGAGACACTGAAGCTTTCTTT
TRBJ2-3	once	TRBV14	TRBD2	CASSRASGGRSTDTQYF	TGTGCCAGCAGCCGGGCTAGCGGGGGGCGAAGCACAGATACGCAGTATTTT
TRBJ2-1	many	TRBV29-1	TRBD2	CSVDRTSGGSYNEQFF	TGCAGCGTTGACCGGACTAGCGGGGGGTCTTACAATGAGCAGTTCTTC
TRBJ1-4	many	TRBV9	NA	CASSPRSPNEKLFF	TGTGCCAGCAGCCCCCGGAGTCCTAATGAAAAACTGTTTTTT
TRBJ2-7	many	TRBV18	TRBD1	CASSPSGQGREQYF	TGTGCCAGCTCACCGAGTGGACAGGGAAGAGAGCAGTACTTC
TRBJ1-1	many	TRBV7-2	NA	CASSLLPPTEAFF	TGTGCCAGCAGCTTACTCCCCCCCACTGAAGCTTTCTTT
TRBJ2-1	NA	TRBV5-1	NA	CASSLVGPSDNEQFF	TGCGCCAGCAGCTTGGTCGGTCCCAGCGACAATGAGCAGTTCTTC
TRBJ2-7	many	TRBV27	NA	CASSFAGTEQYF	TGTGCCAGCAGTTTCGCTGGTACCGAGCAGTACTTC
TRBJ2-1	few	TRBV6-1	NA	CASSEAAGGRANNEQFF	TGTGCCAGCAGTGAAGCCGCCGGGGGACGGGCAAACAATGAGCAGTTCTTC
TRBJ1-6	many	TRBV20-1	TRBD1	CSAETGDNSPLHF	TGCAGTGCAGAGACAGGGGACAATTCACCCCTCCACTTT
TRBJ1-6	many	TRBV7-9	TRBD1	CASSLDAGGIGSPLHF	TGTGCCAGCAGCTTAGATGCAGGGGGCATAGGTTCACCCCTCCACTTT
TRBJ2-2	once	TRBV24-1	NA	CATSDENQGGTGELFF	TGTGCCACCAGTGATGAGAACCAGGGGGGCACCGGGGAGCTGTTTTTT
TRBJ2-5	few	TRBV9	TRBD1	CASSVDWGQEETQYF	TGTGCCAGCAGCGTAGATTGGGGACAGGAGGAGACCCAGTACTTC
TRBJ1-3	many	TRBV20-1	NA	CSARESLSSGNTIYF	TGCAGTGCTAGAGAGAGTCTCAGCTCTGGAAACACCATATATTTT
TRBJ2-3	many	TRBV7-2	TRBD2	CASSLRGGANTDTQYF	TGTGCCAGCAGCTTACGCGGGGGGGCGAACACAGATACGCAGTATTTT
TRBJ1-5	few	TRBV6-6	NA	CASSYFESPQHF	TGTGCCAGCAGTTACTTTGAGTCTCCCCAGCATTTT
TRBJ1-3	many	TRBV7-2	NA	CASSVSVAATGNTIYF	TGTGCCAGCAGCGTTAGTGTGGCTGCTACTGGAAACACCATATATTTT
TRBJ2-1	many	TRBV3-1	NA	CASSQLFTDHEQFF	TGTGCCAGCAGCCAACTATTTACAGACCATGAGCAGTTCTTC
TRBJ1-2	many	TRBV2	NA	CASSERWHTF	TGTGCCAGCAGTGAGAGGTGGCACACCTTC
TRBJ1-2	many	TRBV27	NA	CASSPTPDLYGYTF	TGTGCCAGCAGCCCTACCCCTGACCTCTATGGCTACACCTTC
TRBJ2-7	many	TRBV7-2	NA	CASSLGTYEQYF	TGTGCCAGCAGCTTAGGGACCTACGAGCAGTACTTC
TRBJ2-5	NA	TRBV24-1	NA	CATSPRSETQYF	TGTGCCACCAGCCCTAGGTCTGAGACCCAGTACTTC
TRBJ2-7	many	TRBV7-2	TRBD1	CASSLWTGRDEQYF	TGTGCCAGCAGCTTATGGACAGGGAGAGACGAGCAGTACTTC
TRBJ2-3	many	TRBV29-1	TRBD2	CSVDSGGATTDTQYF	TGCAGCGTTGATAGCGGGGGGGCTACCACAGATACGCAGTATTTT
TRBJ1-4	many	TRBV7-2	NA	CASTIRGRANEKLFF	TGTGCCAGCACCATTCGGGGGCGAGCTAATGAAAAACTGTTTTTT
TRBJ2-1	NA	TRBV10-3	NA	CAISESGDNEQFF	TGTGCCATCAGTGAGTCGGGTGACAATGAGCAGTTCTTC
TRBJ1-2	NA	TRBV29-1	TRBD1	CSVEGRGRDYGYTF	TGCAGCGTTGAAGGGAGGGGGCGCGATTATGGCTACACCTTC
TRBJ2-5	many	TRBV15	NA	CATSRTEETQYF	TGTGCCACCAGCAGAACAGAAGAGACCCAGTACTTC
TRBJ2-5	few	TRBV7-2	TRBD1	CASSPRTGGTRETQYF	TGTGCCAGCAGCCCCAGGACAGGTGGCACCCGGGAGACCCAGTACTTC
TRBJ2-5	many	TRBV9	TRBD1	CASSAAGTDQETQYF	TGTGCCAGCAGCGCAGCCGGGACAGACCAAGAGACCCAGTACTTC
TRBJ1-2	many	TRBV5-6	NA	CASSLGSRGGSGGYTF	TGTGCCAGCAGTTTGGGCAGCAGGGGAGGAAGTGGAGGCTACACCTTC
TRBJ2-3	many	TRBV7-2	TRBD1	CASSLGNRGLGSTDTQYF	TGTGCCAGCAGCTTAGGGAACAGGGGGCTCGGAAGCACAGATACGCAGTATTTT
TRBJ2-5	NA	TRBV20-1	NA	CSAGPGSLQETQYF	TGCAGTGCTGGGCCGGGGTCCTTGCAAGAGACCCAGTACTTC
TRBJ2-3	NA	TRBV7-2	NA	CASSLSGVGGDTQYF	TGTGCCAGCAGCTTAAGCGGTGTGGGGGGAGATACACAGTATTTT
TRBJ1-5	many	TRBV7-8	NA	CASSSLTGDNQPQHF	TGTGCCAGCAGCTCCCTGACCGGGGATAATCAGCCCCAGCATTTT
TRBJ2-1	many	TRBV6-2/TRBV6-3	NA	CASSYWGLASYNEQFF	TGTGCCAGCAGTTACTGGGGCCTTGCGTCCTACAATGAGCAGTTCTTC
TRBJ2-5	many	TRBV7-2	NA	CASSGTVRAQYF	TGTGCCAGCAGCGGGACTGTTCGGGCCCAGTACTTC
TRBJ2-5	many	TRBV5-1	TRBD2	CASRGLAGGETQYF	TGCGCCAGTAGAGGACTAGCGGGGGGAGAGACCCAGTACTTC
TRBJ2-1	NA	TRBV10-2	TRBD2	CASSGLAGGGFF	TGCGCCAGCAGTGGACTAGCGGGGGGAGGGTTCTTC
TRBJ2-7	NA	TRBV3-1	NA	CASSQPSYEQYF	TGTGCCAGCAGCCAACCATCGTACGAGCAGTACTTC
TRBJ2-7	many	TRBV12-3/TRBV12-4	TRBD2	CASSPGLAGAYEQYF	TGTGCCAGCAGCCCAGGACTAGCGGGGGCCTACGAGCAGTACTTC